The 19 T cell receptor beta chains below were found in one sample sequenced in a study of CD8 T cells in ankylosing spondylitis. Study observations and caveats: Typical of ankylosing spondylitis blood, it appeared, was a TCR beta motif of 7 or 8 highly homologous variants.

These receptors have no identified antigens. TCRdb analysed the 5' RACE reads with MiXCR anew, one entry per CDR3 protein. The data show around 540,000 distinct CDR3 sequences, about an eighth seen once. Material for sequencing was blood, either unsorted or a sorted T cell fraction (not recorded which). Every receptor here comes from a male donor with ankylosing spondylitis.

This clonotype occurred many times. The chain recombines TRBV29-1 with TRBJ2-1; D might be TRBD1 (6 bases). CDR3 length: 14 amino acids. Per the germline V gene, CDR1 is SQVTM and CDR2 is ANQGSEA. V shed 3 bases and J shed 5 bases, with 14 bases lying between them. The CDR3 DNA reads TGCAGCGTTGAGAGAGTATACAGGGACAATGAGCAGTTCTTC. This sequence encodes CSVERVYRDNEQFF.

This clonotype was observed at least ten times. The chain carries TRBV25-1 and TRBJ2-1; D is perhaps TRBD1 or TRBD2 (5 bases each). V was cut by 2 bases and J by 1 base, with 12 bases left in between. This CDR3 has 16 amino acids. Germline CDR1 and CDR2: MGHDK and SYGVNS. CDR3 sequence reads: CASSEGGGASYNEQFF. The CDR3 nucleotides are TGTGCCAGCAGTGAAGGTGGGGGAGCTTCCTACAATGAGCAGTTCTTC.

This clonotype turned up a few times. The CDR3 loop is CAISEGRGQRDTDTQYF. As DNA, the CDR3 is TGTGCCATCAGTGAAGGGAGGGGACAGCGAGACACAGATACGCAGTATTTT. The V and J genes are TRBV10-3 and TRBJ2-3; either TRBD1 or TRBD2 may supply D (7 bases each). CDR3 length equals 17 residues. In germline, CDR1 is ENHRY, CDR2 SYGVKD. Deletions cut 3 bases from V and 2 bases from J, with 18 bases between.

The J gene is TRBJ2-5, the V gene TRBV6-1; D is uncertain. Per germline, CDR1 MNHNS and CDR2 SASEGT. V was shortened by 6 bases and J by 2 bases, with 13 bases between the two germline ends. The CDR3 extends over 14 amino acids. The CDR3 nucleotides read TGTGCCAGCAGCCATTCCGGGCGGCAAGAGACCCAGTACTTC. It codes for CASSHSGRQETQYF.

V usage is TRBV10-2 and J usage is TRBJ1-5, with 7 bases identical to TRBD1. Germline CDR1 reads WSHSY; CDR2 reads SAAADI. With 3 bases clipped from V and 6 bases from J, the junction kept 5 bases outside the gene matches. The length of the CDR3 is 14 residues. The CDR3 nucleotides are TGCGCCAGCAGTGAAAGACAGGGCAGTCAGCCCCAGCATTTT. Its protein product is CASSERQGSQPQHF.

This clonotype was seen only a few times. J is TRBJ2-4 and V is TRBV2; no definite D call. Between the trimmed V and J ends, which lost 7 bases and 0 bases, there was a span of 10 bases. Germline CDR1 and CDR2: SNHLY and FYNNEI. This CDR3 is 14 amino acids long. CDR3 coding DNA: TGTGCCAGCAATCCTTCCGGAGCCAAAAACATTCAGTACTTC. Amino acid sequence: CASNPSGAKNIQYF.

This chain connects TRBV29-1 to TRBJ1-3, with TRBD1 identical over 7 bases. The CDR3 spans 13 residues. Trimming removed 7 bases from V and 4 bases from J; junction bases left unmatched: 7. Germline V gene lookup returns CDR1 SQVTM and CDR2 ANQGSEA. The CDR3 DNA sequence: TGCAGCGCCGTGGGACAGTCCGGAAACACCATATATTTT. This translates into CSAVGQSGNTIYF.

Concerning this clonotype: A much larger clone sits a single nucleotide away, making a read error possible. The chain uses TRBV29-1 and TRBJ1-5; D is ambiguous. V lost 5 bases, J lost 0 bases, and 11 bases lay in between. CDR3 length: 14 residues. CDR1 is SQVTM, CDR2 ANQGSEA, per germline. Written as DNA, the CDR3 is TGCAGCGTTCGGAAGTCTTCTAGCAATCAGCCCCAGCATTTT. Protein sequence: CSVRKSSSNQPQHF.

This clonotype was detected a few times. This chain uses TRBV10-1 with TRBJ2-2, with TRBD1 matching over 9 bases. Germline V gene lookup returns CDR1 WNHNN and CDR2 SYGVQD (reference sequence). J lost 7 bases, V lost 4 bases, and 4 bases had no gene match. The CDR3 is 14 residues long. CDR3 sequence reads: CASSADRGVGELFF. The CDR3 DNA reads TGCGCCAGCAGTGCGGACAGGGGAGTCGGGGAGCTGTTTTTT.

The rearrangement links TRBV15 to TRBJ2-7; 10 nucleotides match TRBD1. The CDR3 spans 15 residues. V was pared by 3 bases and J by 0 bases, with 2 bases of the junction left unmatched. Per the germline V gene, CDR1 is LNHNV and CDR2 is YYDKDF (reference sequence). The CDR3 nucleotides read TGTGCCACCAGCAGCCGGGACAGGGGCTCCTACGAGCAGTACTTC. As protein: CATSSRDRGSYEQYF.

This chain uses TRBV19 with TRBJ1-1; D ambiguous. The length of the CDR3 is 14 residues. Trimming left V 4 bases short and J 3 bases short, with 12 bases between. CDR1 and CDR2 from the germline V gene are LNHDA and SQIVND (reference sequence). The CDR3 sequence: CASSRTPDYTEAFF. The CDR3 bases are TGTGCCAGTAGTAGGACTCCTGACTACACTGAAGCTTTCTTT.

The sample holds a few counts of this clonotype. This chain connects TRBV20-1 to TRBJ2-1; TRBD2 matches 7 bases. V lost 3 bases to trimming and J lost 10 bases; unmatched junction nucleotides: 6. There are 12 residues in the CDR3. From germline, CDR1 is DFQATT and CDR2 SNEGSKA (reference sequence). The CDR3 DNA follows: TGCAGTGCTAGGTACCGGGAGGAAGAGCAGTTCTTC. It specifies CSARYREEEQFF.

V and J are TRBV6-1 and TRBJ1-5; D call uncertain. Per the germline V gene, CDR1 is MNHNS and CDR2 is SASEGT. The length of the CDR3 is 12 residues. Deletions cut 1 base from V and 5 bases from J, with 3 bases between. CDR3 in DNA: TGTGCCAGCAGTGAAGTCCATCAGCCCCAGCATTTT. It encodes CASSEVHQPQHF.

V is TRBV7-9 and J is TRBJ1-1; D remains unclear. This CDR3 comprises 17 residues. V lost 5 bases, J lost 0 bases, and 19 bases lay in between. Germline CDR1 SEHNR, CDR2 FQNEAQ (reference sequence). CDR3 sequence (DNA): TGTGCCAGCAGCGGGAGAAGGGTAGCGGGGATGAACACTGAAGCTTTCTTT. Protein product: CASSGRRVAGMNTEAFF. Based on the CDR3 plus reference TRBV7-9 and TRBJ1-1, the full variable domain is DTGVSQNPRHKITKRGQNVTFRCDPISEHNRLYWYRQTLGQGPEFLTYFQNEAQLEKSRLLSDRFSAERPKGSFSTLEIQRTEQGDSAMYLCASSGRRVAGMNTEAFFGQGTRLTVV.

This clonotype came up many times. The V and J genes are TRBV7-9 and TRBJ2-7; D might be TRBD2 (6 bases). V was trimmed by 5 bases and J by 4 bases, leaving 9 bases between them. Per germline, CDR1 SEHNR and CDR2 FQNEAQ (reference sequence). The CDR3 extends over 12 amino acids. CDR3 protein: CASSTGTYEQYV. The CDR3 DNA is TGTGCCAGCAGCACCGGGACTTACGAGCAGTACGTC.

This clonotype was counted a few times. CDR3 DNA sequence: TGCAGTGCTAGTTCGCTACCTGGCAATGAGCAGTTCTTC. Translated, it gives CSASSLPGNEQFF. The chain links TRBV20-1 to TRBJ2-1; D gene ambiguous. V was pared by 3 bases and J by 6 bases, with 12 bases between. Per the germline V gene, CDR1 is DFQATT and CDR2 is SNEGSKA (reference sequence). The CDR3 consists of 13 residues.

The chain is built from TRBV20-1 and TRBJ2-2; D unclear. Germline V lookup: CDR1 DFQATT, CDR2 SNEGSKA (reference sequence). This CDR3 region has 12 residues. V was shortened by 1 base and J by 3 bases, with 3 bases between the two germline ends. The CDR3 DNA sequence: TGCAGTGCTAGAGGGGACACCGGGGAGCTGTTTTTT. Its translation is CSARGDTGELFF.

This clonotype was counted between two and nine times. The chain's CDR3 is CASSAQQRSPNQETQYF. The DNA of the CDR3 is TGCGCCAGCAGCGCCCAACAAAGGAGTCCGAACCAAGAGACCCAGTACTTC. The chain is built from TRBV4-1 and TRBJ2-5; D remains unclear. This CDR3 is 17 amino acids long. Germline V gene data show CDR1 as MGHRA and CDR2 as YSYEKL. The V end was cut by 5 bases, the J end by 0 bases, with 19 bases between.

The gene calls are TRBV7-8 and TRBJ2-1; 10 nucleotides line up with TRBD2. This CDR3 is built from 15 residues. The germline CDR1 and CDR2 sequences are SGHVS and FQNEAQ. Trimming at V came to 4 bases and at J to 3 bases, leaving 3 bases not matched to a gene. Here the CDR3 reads CASSSGLANYNEQFF. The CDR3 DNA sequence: TGTGCCAGCAGCTCGGGACTAGCGAACTACAATGAGCAGTTCTTC. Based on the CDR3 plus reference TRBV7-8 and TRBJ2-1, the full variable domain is GAGVSQSPRYKVAKRGQDVALRCDPISGHVSLFWYQQALGQGPEFLTYFQNEAQLDKSGLPSDRFFAERPEGSVSTLKIQRTQQEDSAVYLCASSSGLANYNEQFFGPGTRLTVL.